This paragraph covers one T cell receptor beta chain sequence. Its antigen is undetermined. The record originates from a study of T cell responses to AZD1222 COVID-19 vaccine. Study summary: Second-dose timings of about 4 or about 12 weeks were pooled. Points from the study as a whole: Without day 14 samples, only post-peak T cell repertoires were studied. Donors were chiefly white British, with a greater number of females, and clonal diversity was perhaps underestimated.

Produced via immunoSEQ multiplex PCR; TCRdb's table is partial and in-frame only. The table includes 70,000 or so clones, 80% to 90% detected once. Germline-derived CDR1 and CDR2 are SGHNT and YYREEE (reference sequence). CDR3 length: 14 amino acids. Trimming stripped 4 bases from V and 3 bases from J, with 11 bases between. The chain recombines TRBV5-4 with TRBJ1-5; D possibly corresponds to TRBD1 (6 bases). This receptor was taken from an adult in good health. The specimen was peripheral blood, collected on day 0 of AZD1222 vaccination. The CDR3 region has the DNA TGTGCCAGCAGCCTACAGGGCCACAATCAGCCCCAGCATTTT. Translating it yields CASSLQGHNQPQHF.